These 25 T cell receptor beta chains originate from one sample sequenced in a study of CD8 T cell repertoires and HIV-1 epitope variants. Some clones are missing from TCRdb's copy, which holds only in-frame ones; the method was immunoSEQ multiplex PCR. This table holds several thousand clones, roughly two thirds found once. These TCRs' antigens remain unknown. The sequencing input was cultured CD8+ T cells derived from PBMCs. The receptor set was obtained from a male donor with HIV.

The chain has TRBV7-8 and TRBJ1-5; 7 bases line up with TRBD1. This CDR3 region has 16 residues. CDR1 and CDR2 (germline): SGHVS, FQNEAQ. J gave up 8 bases and V 1 base, and 11 bases lay outside the gene matches. The CDR3 DNA sequence: TGTGCCAGCAGCTTAGACGGCCTGACAGGGCTTAAGCCCCAGCATTTT. It codes for CASSLDGLTGLKPQHF. Using reference TRBV7-8 and TRBJ1-5 for the parts outside the CDR3, the full variable domain is GAGVSQSPRYKVAKRGQDVALRCDPISGHVSLFWYQQALGQGPEFLTYFQNEAQLDKSGLPSDRFFAERPEGSVSTLKIQRTQQEDSAVYLCASSLDGLTGLKPQHFGDGTRLSIL.

The rearrangement links TRBV7-9 to TRBJ2-3; 8 nucleotides line up with TRBD2. The CDR3 length is 16 residues. Looked up from germline, CDR1 is SEHNR and CDR2 is FQNEAQ (reference sequence). Trimming took 0 bases from V and 6 from J; bases not matched to a gene: 8. The CDR3 nucleotides read TGTGCCAGCAGCTTAGCGAACGGGAGGGCCACGGATACGCAGTATTTT. It specifies CASSLANGRATDTQYF.

This chain connects TRBV28 to TRBJ1-4; D unresolved. Germline lookup yields CDR1 MDHEN and CDR2 SYDVKM. The CDR3 contains 13 residues. V shed 6 bases and J shed 8 bases, with 13 bases lying between them. CDR3 protein: CASRDREWEKLFF. The CDR3 DNA follows: TGTGCCAGCAGGGATCGGGAATGGGAAAAACTGTTTTTT.

The gene calls are TRBV14 and TRBJ2-3; the D gene is possibly TRBD2 (6 bases). Germline V gene data show CDR1 as SGHDN and CDR2 as FVKESK. The germline V and J ends were trimmed by 6 bases and 3 bases, with 13 bases remaining between them. The CDR3 covers 14 residues. The CDR3 is CASRRGGGTDTQYF. Written as DNA, the CDR3 is TGTGCCAGCAGGCGGGGCGGTGGGACAGATACGCAGTATTTT.

This chain joins TRBV4-1 and TRBJ1-4; D remains ambiguous. Germline CDR1 reads MGHRA; CDR2 reads YSYEKL. V lost 4 bases to trimming and J lost 7 bases, with 13 bases between them. This CDR3 comprises 14 residues. This CDR3 reads CASSPAEVIEKLFF. The CDR3 coding sequence is TGCGCCAGCAGCCCGGCGGAGGTGATTGAAAAACTGTTTTTT.

The chain couples TRBV10-1 to TRBJ1-1; D ambiguous. CDR3 size: 13 residues. Germline V gene data show CDR1 as WNHNN and CDR2 as SYGVQD (reference sequence). Trimming pared 7 bases from V and 4 bases from J, leaving 13 bases between. CDR3 coding DNA: TGCGCCAGCAATTCTAAACGGGCCACTGAAGCTTTCTTT. It encodes CASNSKRATEAFF.

This chain joins TRBV5-1 and TRBJ2-7; possibly TRBD1 for D (6 bases). V was shortened by 4 bases and J by 0 bases, with 20 bases between the two germline ends. The CDR3 spans 17 residues. Germline CDR1 is SGHRS and CDR2 is YFSETQ. CDR3 in DNA: TGCGCCAGCAGCCTCCTCCCCCTACAGGGAAGCTCCTACGAGCAGTACTTC. Translated: CASSLLPLQGSSYEQYF. Full variable domain (outside the CDR3, taken from reference TRBV5-1 and TRBJ2-7): KAGVTQTPRYLIKTRGQQVTLSCSPISGHRSVSWYQQTPGQGLQFLFEYFSETQRNKGNFPGRFSGRQFSNSRSEMNVSTLELGDSALYLCASSLLPLQGSSYEQYFGPGTRLTVT.

The chain is built from TRBV15 and TRBJ2-2; the D is unclear. The CDR3 runs 15 residues. Germline V gene data show CDR1 as LNHNV and CDR2 as YYDKDF (reference sequence). Trimming left V 0 bases short and J 4 bases short, with 9 bases between. The DNA for the CDR3 is TGTGCCACCAGCAGAGAGAGGCTACTCACCGGGGAGCTGTTTTTT. Translation gives CATSRERLLTGELFF.

The chain recombines TRBV28 with TRBJ2-5; D may be TRBD1 (6 bases). The CDR3 has 16 residues. Germline CDR1 is MDHEN and CDR2 is SYDVKM. V gave up 8 bases and J gave up 4 bases, with 23 bases separating them. The DNA for the CDR3 is TGTGCCAGCGGGAATCCTCAGGGGCTTGGTCGAGAGACCCAGTACTTC. This encodes CASGNPQGLGRETQYF.

The chain carries TRBV5-6 and TRBJ1-1; tentatively, D is TRBD1 (5 bases). V gave up 2 bases and J gave up 1 base, with 9 bases separating them. CDR3 size: 14 residues. Germline V lookup: CDR1 SGHDT, CDR2 YYEEEE. CDR3 region: CASSFGTGNTEAFF. As DNA, the CDR3 is TGTGCCAGCAGCTTTGGGACTGGGAACACTGAAGCTTTCTTT.

The V gene is TRBV7-9, the J gene TRBJ1-3, with D tentatively TRBD1 (5 bases). The germline gives CDR1 SEHNR, CDR2 FQNEAQ (reference sequence). The ends were cut back, 1 base at V and 6 bases at J, with 19 bases in the middle. CDR3 length equals 17 residues. CDR3 region: CASSLVGTGVKENTIYF. As DNA, the CDR3 is TGTGCCAGCAGCTTAGTCGGAACAGGAGTGAAAGAAAACACCATATATTTT.

The chain combines TRBV9 with TRBJ2-7; possibly TRBD2 for D (5 bases). The V gene's germline CDR1 is SGDLS and CDR2 YYNGEE. CDR3 length: 13 amino acids. V was trimmed by 0 bases and J by 6 bases, leaving 10 bases between them. The CDR3 DNA reads as TGTGCCAGCAGCGTAGATTCTAGCCGCGAGCAGTACTTC. It encodes CASSVDSSREQYF.

The J gene is TRBJ2-5, the V gene TRBV5-1, with D unclear. The J call may be in error: the DNA end matches TRBJ2-7 better. CDR1 and CDR2 from the germline V gene are SGHRS and YFSETQ. The CDR3 length is 11 residues. CDR3 bases: TGCGCCAGCAGCTCAACCAACGAGCAGTACTTC. It translates to CASSSTNEQYF.

This clone was seen a few times. The chain carries TRBV2 and TRBJ2-7; TRBD1 matches 9 bases. The CDR3 is made up of 15 amino acids. CDR1 and CDR2 from the germline V gene are SNHLY and FYNNEI. J lost 5 bases, V lost 3 bases, and 8 bases had no gene match. The CDR3 sequence: CASSEAFGTGNEQYF. The CDR3 DNA reads as TGTGCCAGCAGTGAGGCGTTCGGGACAGGGAACGAGCAGTACTTC.

This clone occurred once. The chain joins TRBV14 to TRBJ2-5; TRBD1 agrees at 10 bases. Trimming removed 6 bases from V and 5 bases from J; junction bases left unmatched: 9. This CDR3 has 15 amino acids. CDR1 is SGHDN and CDR2 is FVKESK in the germline V gene. The CDR3 sequence: CASSHRDRGGETQYF. The DNA for the CDR3 is TGTGCCAGCAGTCACCGGGACAGGGGCGGGGAGACCCAGTACTTC.

The chain joins TRBV4-1 to TRBJ2-3; no clear D. Germline V gene data show CDR1 as MGHRA and CDR2 as YSYEKL. V lost 0 bases to trimming and J lost 6 bases, with 4 bases between them. The CDR3 length is 12 residues. CDR3 sequence (DNA): TGCGCCAGCAGCCAAGAAGTGGATACGCAGTATTTT. Amino acids: CASSQEVDTQYF.

The chain combines TRBV6-5 with TRBJ2-1; D ambiguous. In germline, CDR1 is MNHEY, CDR2 SVGAGI. Between the trimmed V and J ends, which lost 7 bases and 3 bases, there was a span of 13 bases. The CDR3 loop spans 14 amino acids. CDR3 amino acids: CASMVGSGYNEQFF. The CDR3 DNA follows: TGTGCCAGCATGGTGGGAAGTGGCTACAATGAGCAGTTCTTC.

Here the CDR3 reads CASSLLFSAGGNGELFF. CDR3 coding DNA: TGCGCCAGCAGTCTCCTCTTTTCCGCGGGGGGGAATGGGGAGCTGTTTTTT. This chain joins TRBV23-1 and TRBJ2-2; 9 bases match TRBD2. TRBV23-1 falls under the ORF class, with uncertain function. Trimming cost V 4 bases and J 8 bases; bases outside gene matches: 14. The CDR3 is 17 residues long.

The chain links TRBV2 to TRBJ2-2; 9 bases line up with TRBD1. Germline V gene lookup returns CDR1 SNHLY and CDR2 FYNNEI. CDR3 length: 13 amino acids. The J segment lost 6 bases and the V segment lost 6 bases, leaving 2 bases of the junction unmatched. This CDR3 reads CASRGTGPGELFF. CDR3 bases: TGTGCCAGCAGGGGGACAGGGCCCGGGGAGCTGTTTTTT.

This sequence joins TRBV7-9 and TRBJ2-7; 10 bases fit TRBD1. V shed 3 bases and J 0 bases; nucleotides not matched to a gene: 11. The germline gives CDR1 SEHNR, CDR2 FQNEAQ (reference sequence). This CDR3 comprises 18 residues. The CDR3 DNA reads TGTGCCAGCAGCTTTACTCTTAGGGACAGGGGTTTCTCCTACGAGCAGTACTTC. Translation gives CASSFTLRDRGFSYEQYF. The complete variable domain, with remaining parts taken from reference TRBV7-9 and TRBJ2-7, reads DTGVSQNPRHKITKRGQNVTFRCDPISEHNRLYWYRQTLGQGPEFLTYFQNEAQLEKSRLLSDRFSAERPKGSFSTLEIQRTEQGDSAMYLCASSFTLRDRGFSYEQYFGPGTRLTVT.

In its sample, this clone is large. The V call is TRBV14, the J call TRBJ1-1; 7 bases are a match to TRBD1. The ends lost 3 bases at V and 11 bases at J; junction bases unmatched: 3. Germline V lookup: CDR1 SGHDN, CDR2 FVKESK. CDR3 length equals 11 residues. For the CDR3, the DNA is TGTGCCAGCAGCCAGTCAGGGGGGGCTTTCTTT. Protein: CASSQSGGAFF.

The rearrangement uses TRBV6-5 and TRBJ1-1; 8 bases align to TRBD1. Germline V CDR1 and CDR2: MNHEY, SVGAGI. J was trimmed by 1 base and V by 6 bases; bases with no gene match: 4. This CDR3 has 14 amino acids. The CDR3 spells CASSRTGGNTEAFF. The CDR3, as DNA: TGTGCCAGCAGCCGTACAGGGGGGAACACTGAAGCTTTCTTT.

The rearrangement uses TRBV7-2 and TRBJ2-3; D is perhaps TRBD2 (5 bases). This CDR3 contains 14 residues. Germline lookup yields CDR1 SGHTA and CDR2 FQGNSA. V lost 0 bases and J lost 4, with 8 bases in between. CDR3 in DNA: TGTGCCAGCAGCTTAGCGCGGGCACCAGATACGCAGTATTTT. As protein: CASSLARAPDTQYF.

Only a few counts were recorded for this clone. V is TRBV6-5 and J is TRBJ2-7; 7 positions match TRBD1. Losses at the gene ends were 2 bases for V and 0 bases for J; bases not matched to a gene: 1. From germline, CDR1 is MNHEY and CDR2 SVGAGI. The CDR3 is made up of 14 amino acids. The CDR3 loop reads CASSYRTGSYEQYF. The CDR3 region has the DNA TGTGCCAGCAGTTACCGGACAGGCTCCTACGAGCAGTACTTC.

V usage is TRBV30 and J usage is TRBJ1-1; no reliable D call. Trimming left V 0 bases short and J 7 bases short, with 12 bases between. From germline, CDR1 is GTSNPN and CDR2 SVGIG (reference sequence). This CDR3 is 13 amino acids long. The chain's CDR3 is CAWSVQPSSEAFF. The CDR3 nucleotides read TGTGCCTGGAGTGTACAACCGAGCAGTGAAGCTTTCTTT.